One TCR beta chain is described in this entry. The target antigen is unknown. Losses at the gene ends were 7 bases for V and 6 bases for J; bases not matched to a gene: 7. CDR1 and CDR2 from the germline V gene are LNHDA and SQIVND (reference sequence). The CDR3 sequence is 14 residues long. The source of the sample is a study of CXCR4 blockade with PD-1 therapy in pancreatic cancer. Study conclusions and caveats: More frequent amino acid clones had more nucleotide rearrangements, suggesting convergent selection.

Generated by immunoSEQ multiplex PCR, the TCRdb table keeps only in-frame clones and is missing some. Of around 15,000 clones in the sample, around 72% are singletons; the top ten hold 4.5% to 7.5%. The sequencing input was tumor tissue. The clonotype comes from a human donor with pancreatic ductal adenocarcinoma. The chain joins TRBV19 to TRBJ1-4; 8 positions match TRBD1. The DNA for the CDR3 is TGTGCCAGTAACCCTGACAGGGGCGATGAAAAACTGTTTTTT. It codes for CASNPDRGDEKLFF.